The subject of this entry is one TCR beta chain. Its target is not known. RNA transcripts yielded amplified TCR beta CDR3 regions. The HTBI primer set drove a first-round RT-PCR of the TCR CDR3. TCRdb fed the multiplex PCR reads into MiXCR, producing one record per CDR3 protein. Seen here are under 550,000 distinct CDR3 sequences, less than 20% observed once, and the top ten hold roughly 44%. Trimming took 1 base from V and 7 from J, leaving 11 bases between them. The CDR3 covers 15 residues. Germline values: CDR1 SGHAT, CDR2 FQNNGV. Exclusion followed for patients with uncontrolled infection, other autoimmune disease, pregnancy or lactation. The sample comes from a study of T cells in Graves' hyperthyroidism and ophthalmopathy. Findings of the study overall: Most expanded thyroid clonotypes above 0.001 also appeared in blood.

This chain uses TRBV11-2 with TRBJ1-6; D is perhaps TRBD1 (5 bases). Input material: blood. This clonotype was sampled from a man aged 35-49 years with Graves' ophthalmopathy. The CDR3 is CASSLVGQWNSPLHF. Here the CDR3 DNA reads TGTGCCAGCAGCTTAGTGGGGCAATGGAATTCACCCCTCCACTTT. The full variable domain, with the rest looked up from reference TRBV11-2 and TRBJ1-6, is EAGVAQSPRYKIIEKRQSVAFWCNPISGHATLYWYQQILGQGPKLLIQFQNNGVVDDSQLPKDRFSAERLKGVDSTLKIQPAKLEDSAVYLCASSLVGQWNSPLHFGNGTRLTVT.